Reported below is one T cell receptor (beta chain). This specimen belongs to a study of blood T cell repertoires in COVID-19. The wider study: There were acute and convalescent COVID-19 samples, and they came from the United States, Italy and Spain.

Trimming removed 5 bases at V and 1 base at J, with 5 bases between. The CDR3 is made up of 12 amino acids. In germline, CDR1 is MGHDK, CDR2 SYGVNS. The Seattle patients joined while their infection was active and were tracked longitudinally afterward. How the authors handled the data: From reference gene primer amplification, estimates of nucleated cell counts were derived. TCRdb keeps only in-frame clones here, not all; method: immunoSEQ multiplex PCR. The DNA gave D and trimming, while V, J and clone size come from that table. The table lists about 360,000 clones, 75% to 90% of them singletons. This receptor was identified in a woman aged 55-70 years with COVID-19, enrolled during active disease. The sequenced material came from peripheral blood. The rearrangement joins TRBV25-1 to TRBJ1-1, with unresolved D. Written as DNA, the CDR3 is TGTGCCAGCAGTAATCAGAACACTGAAGCTTTCTTT. Amino acid sequence: CASSNQNTEAFF.